This T cell receptor beta chain came from a study of T cell responses to AZD1222 COVID-19 vaccine. The V and J ends lost 6 bases and 4 bases, in that order; junction bases with no gene match: 3. The CDR3 sequence is 13 residues long. The study's findings and limits: A mostly white British donor set with more females was recruited, and clonal diversity was possibly underestimated.

The table came from immunoSEQ multiplex PCR; TCRdb's copy has only in-frame clones and leaves some out. The sample contains 150,000 or so clones, around 92% of which appear only once. Turning to this clone: Its cognate antigen is unknown.

The sequence was collected from an adult who received the AZD1222 COVID-19 vaccine. The chain has TRBV12-3 or TRBV12-4 and TRBJ2-7; 10 positions match TRBD1. Source: peripheral blood, taken 28 days after the second AZD1222 dose. The CDR3 DNA is TGTGCCAGCAGGAGGACAGGGGGGTACGAGCAGTACTTC. Its translation: CASRRTGGYEQYF.